The T cell receptor beta chain described here comes from a study of tumor and adjacent non-tumor tissue in lung cancer. The overall study: Patients comprised 12 adenocarcinoma, 2 squamous cell carcinoma and 1 small cell lung cancer. Aged about 30 to 76 years, patients included fewer than 11 men and 4 or 5 women with stage I to III disease.

A modified ARM-PCR protocol with three rounds of nested PCR amplified TCRbeta. TCRdb recomputed calls from the multiplex PCR reads with MiXCR, one row per CDR3 protein. The data contain 100,000 or so distinct CDR3 sequences, more than 55% of them singletons. The template was RNA from unsorted bulk tissue. Distant lung tissue was collected more than 3 cm away from the tumor edge. Of note for this clonotype: Its antigen remains unknown. The germline gene is not matched at one end of the junction; a read error may be the cause.

Study-wide points: Compared with tumor, normal lung showed significantly lower TCR diversity. Normal lung showed higher cumulative top 100 clone frequency than tumor.

Sequenced: distant non-tumor lung tissue. This clonotype was sampled from a man in his thirties or forties with non-small cell lung cancer.

The CDR3 nucleotides read TGTGCCAGCAGCTCCACCGGGACTAGCGGGGAGACCCACTACTTC. This sequence encodes CASSSTGTSGETHYF. The chain joins TRBV11-2 to TRBJ2-5; 13 nucleotides match TRBD2. The CDR3 contains 15 residues. The germline V gene has CDR1 SGHAT and CDR2 FQNNGV.